This T cell receptor (beta chain) derives from a study of T cell responses to AZD1222 COVID-19 vaccine. A word on this clone: The antigen remains undetermined.

From germline, CDR1 is SNHLY and CDR2 FYNNEI. The CDR3 is 13 amino acids. The V gene lost 4 bases and the J gene lost 3 bases, with 9 bases spanning the gap. Study-level points and caveats: Spike-specific TCR repertoires showed rising breadth and depth after two AZD1222 doses. Nearly half of the spike-specific TCRs reportedly recognize variant regions that carry no mutations. Repertoire sampling occurred only after the peak T cell response.

Clones were read by immunoSEQ multiplex PCR, and TCRdb kept only the in-frame ones, dropping some. This sample has 80,000 to 100,000 clones; around 85% occur once, and the top ten carry 11%. The source material was peripheral blood, sampled 28 days after the second AZD1222 dose. The clonotype originates from an adult who received the AZD1222 COVID-19 vaccine. The chain recombines TRBV2 with TRBJ2-5; D is uncertain. CDR3 bases: TGTGCCAGCAGTGTTAGCTATAAAGAGACCCAGTACTTC. This encodes CASSVSYKETQYF.